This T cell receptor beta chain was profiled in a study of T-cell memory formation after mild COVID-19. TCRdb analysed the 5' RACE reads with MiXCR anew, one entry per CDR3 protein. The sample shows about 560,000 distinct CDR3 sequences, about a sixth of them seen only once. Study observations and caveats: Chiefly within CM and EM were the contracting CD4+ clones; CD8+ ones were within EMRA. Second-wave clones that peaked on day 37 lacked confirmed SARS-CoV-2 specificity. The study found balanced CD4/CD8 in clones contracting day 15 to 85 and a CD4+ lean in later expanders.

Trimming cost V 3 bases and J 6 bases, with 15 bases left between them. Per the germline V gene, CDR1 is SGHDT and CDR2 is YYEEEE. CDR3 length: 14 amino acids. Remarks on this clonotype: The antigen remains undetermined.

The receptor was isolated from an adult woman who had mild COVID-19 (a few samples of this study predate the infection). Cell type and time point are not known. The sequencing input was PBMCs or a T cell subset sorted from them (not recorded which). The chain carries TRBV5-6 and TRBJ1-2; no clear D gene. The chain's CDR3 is CASSSGPQGNGYTF. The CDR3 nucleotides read TGTGCCAGCAGCTCCGGGCCACAAGGGAATGGCTACACCTTC.